This TCR beta chain was retrieved from a study of T cells in Graves' hyperthyroidism and ophthalmopathy. What was amplified from RNA transcripts were TCR beta CDR3 regions. When the TCR CDR3 underwent first-round RT-PCR, the HTBI primer set was used. TCRdb called the multiplex PCR reads again in MiXCR, with one record for every CDR3 protein. The sample gives 400,000 or so distinct CDR3 sequences, approximately 15% of which show up once; roughly a fifth is in the top ten. This clonotype was recorded at least ten times. Its antigen is unidentified. Germline lookup yields CDR1 GTSNPN and CDR2 SVGIG (reference sequence). The CDR3 has 16 amino acids. V lost 2 bases to trimming and J lost 4 bases, with 20 bases between them. Broader study findings: In the blood, most expanded thyroid clonotypes above 0.001 appeared as well.

Fresh peripheral blood, under 11 ml, yielded the PBMCs. The chain has TRBV30 and TRBJ1-2; perhaps TRBD1 as D (5 bases). The sequence came from a woman aged 25 to 39 with Graves' ophthalmopathy. Input material: blood. CDR3 loop: CAWSTGPEEKLYGYTF. The CDR3 DNA is TGTGCCTGGAGTACGGGGCCAGAGGAAAAACTCTATGGCTACACCTTC.